A selection of T cell receptor beta chains follows, all from one sample in a study of CD8+ T cells in alopecia areata. The protocol was immunoSEQ multiplex PCR, while the TCRdb copy is restricted to in-frame clones and leaves out a portion. Of 90,000 to 150,000 clones listed, roughly two fifths are singletons. The material sequenced was CD4+ T cells sorted from blood. The receptors come from a human donor with alopecia areata. Each CDR3 is given without its conserved first and last residue. Not every row has a clone size; where given, it reads once, few, many or a size class.

CDR3 length: 12; V gene: TRBV23-1; clone size: few; J gene: TRBJ2-3; CDR3 protein: ASSQSRAQDTQY
CDR3 length: 11; V gene: TRBV5-1; clone size: few; J gene: TRBJ2-2; CDR3 protein: ASSSSEGGELF
CDR3 length: 15; V gene: TRBV7-2; clone size: few; J gene: TRBJ2-5; CDR3 protein: ASSFLPSGGGQETQY
CDR3 length: 13; V gene: TRBV28; clone size: NA; J gene: TRBJ2-7; CDR3 protein: ASSSTGLAGYEQY
CDR3 length: 14; V gene: TRBV4-1; clone size: NA; J gene: TRBJ2-1; CDR3 protein: ASLGVTGTGLNEQF
CDR3 length: 11; V gene: TRBV30; clone size: few; J gene: TRBJ1-4; CDR3 protein: AWSRGSFEELF
CDR3 length: 13; V gene: TRBV5-1; clone size: NA; J gene: TRBJ2-3; CDR3 protein: ASSLGGRQGHTQY
CDR3 length: 12; V gene: TRBV4-1; clone size: few; J gene: TRBJ2-5; CDR3 protein: ASSHPDFQETQY
CDR3 length: 11; V gene: TRBV30; clone size: NA; J gene: TRBJ2-5; CDR3 protein: AWSWRGIQTQY
CDR3 length: 9; V gene: TRBV29-1; clone size: few; J gene: TRBJ2-7; CDR3 protein: SGSQAYEQY
CDR3 length: 12; V gene: TRBV19; clone size: NA; J gene: TRBJ2-7; CDR3 protein: ASNRGTSSYEQY
CDR3 length: 12; V gene: TRBV5-5; clone size: few; J gene: TRBJ2-3; CDR3 protein: ASSDVAGADTQY
CDR3 length: 13; V gene: TRBV6-5; clone size: NA; J gene: TRBJ1-2; CDR3 protein: ASSYSKAANYGYT
CDR3 length: 9; V gene: TRBV20-1; clone size: once; J gene: TRBJ1-2; CDR3 protein: SGLTDYGYT
CDR3 length: 15; V gene: TRBV4-1; clone size: few; J gene: TRBJ2-1; CDR3 protein: ASSQDRDLAFYNEQF
CDR3 length: 12; V gene: TRBV19; clone size: NA; J gene: TRBJ2-2; CDR3 protein: ASREGGSTGELF
CDR3 length: 13; V gene: TRBV7-8; clone size: NA; J gene: TRBJ2-1; CDR3 protein: ASRPTGGSYNEQF
CDR3 length: 11; V gene: TRBV6-6; clone size: NA; J gene: TRBJ1-1; CDR3 protein: ASSFPANTEAF
CDR3 length: 13; V gene: TRBV7-9; clone size: few; J gene: TRBJ2-5; CDR3 protein: ASSPRDRGQETQY
CDR3 length: 13; V gene: TRBV29-1; clone size: NA; J gene: TRBJ2-7; CDR3 protein: SVTREGRGPREQY
CDR3 length: 10; V gene: TRBV5-1; clone size: few; J gene: TRBJ2-3; CDR3 protein: ASSLETDTQY
CDR3 length: 11; V gene: TRBV29-1; clone size: few; J gene: TRBJ1-5; CDR3 protein: SVINSLGQPQH
CDR3 length: 10; V gene: TRBV30; clone size: few; J gene: TRBJ1-1; CDR3 protein: AWKGRAFGAF
CDR3 length: 13; V gene: TRBV7-3; clone size: once; J gene: TRBJ2-3; CDR3 protein: ASSLTPEGTDTQY
CDR3 length: 11; V gene: TRBV6-5; clone size: NA; J gene: TRBJ2-2; CDR3 protein: ASSYPITGELF
CDR3 length: 11; V gene: TRBV7-9; clone size: few; J gene: TRBJ2-2; CDR3 protein: ASRSSNTGELF
CDR3 length: 9; V gene: TRBV29-1; clone size: NA; J gene: TRBJ1-2; CDR3 protein: SVGANYGYT
CDR3 length: 13; V gene: TRBV7-3; clone size: NA; J gene: TRBJ2-3; CDR3 protein: ASSPVAGVPNTQY
CDR3 length: 13; V gene: TRBV7-9; clone size: few; J gene: TRBJ2-5; CDR3 protein: ASSLALQGRETQY
CDR3 length: 14; V gene: TRBV5-5; clone size: NA; J gene: TRBJ2-2; CDR3 protein: ASSFRSNRNTGELF
CDR3 length: 14; V gene: TRBV25-1; clone size: NA; J gene: TRBJ2-3; CDR3 protein: ASSVGTGAHTDTQY
CDR3 length: 10; V gene: TRBV5-6; clone size: NA; J gene: TRBJ2-1; CDR3 protein: ASSLGGYEQF
CDR3 length: 9; V gene: TRBV14; clone size: NA; J gene: TRBJ2-7; CDR3 protein: ASSHRDEQY
CDR3 length: 13; V gene: TRBV4-3; clone size: NA; J gene: TRBJ2-7; CDR3 protein: ASSQDWGRVYEQY
CDR3 length: 15; V gene: TRBV7-9; clone size: NA; J gene: TRBJ2-5; CDR3 protein: ASSSLTSGGIQETQY
CDR3 length: 13; V gene: TRBV7-2; clone size: NA; J gene: TRBJ2-3; CDR3 protein: ASSPTPASTDTQY
CDR3 length: 13; V gene: TRBV29-1; clone size: few; J gene: TRBJ1-2; CDR3 protein: SVGRGATSNYGYT
CDR3 length: 12; V gene: TRBV6-6; clone size: NA; J gene: TRBJ2-7; CDR3 protein: ASSFGTVSYEQY
CDR3 length: 13; V gene: TRBV28; clone size: NA; J gene: TRBJ2-7; CDR3 protein: ASTFSQPRDGEQY
CDR3 length: 11; V gene: TRBV9; clone size: NA; J gene: TRBJ1-2; CDR3 protein: ASSVRDGNGYT
CDR3 length: 11; V gene: TRBV27; clone size: NA; J gene: TRBJ2-1; CDR3 protein: ASSLNPSHEQF
CDR3 length: 11; V gene: TRBV7-2; clone size: NA; J gene: TRBJ2-7; CDR3 protein: ASSLGTGYDQY
CDR3 length: 15; V gene: TRBV29-1; clone size: NA; J gene: TRBJ2-3; CDR3 protein: SVRRLAGGPGTDTQY
CDR3 length: 11; V gene: TRBV2; clone size: once; J gene: TRBJ1-1; CDR3 protein: ASSDELNTEAF
CDR3 length: 11; V gene: TRBV4-1; clone size: NA; J gene: TRBJ2-4; CDR3 protein: ASSQDLSQSPY
CDR3 length: 12; V gene: TRBV29-1; clone size: NA; J gene: TRBJ1-5; CDR3 protein: SVETGQHNQPQH
CDR3 length: 14; V gene: TRBV7-2; clone size: NA; J gene: TRBJ2-5; CDR3 protein: ASSLPRDRGGETQY
CDR3 length: 10; V gene: TRBV29-1; clone size: NA; J gene: TRBJ2-7; CDR3 protein: SVRDYSYEQY
CDR3 length: 9; V gene: TRBV29-1; clone size: NA; J gene: TRBJ2-1; CDR3 protein: SVVPYNEQF
CDR3 length: 14; V gene: TRBV29-1; clone size: few; J gene: TRBJ2-3; CDR3 protein: SVTRVAGPLADTQY
CDR3 length: 12; V gene: TRBV29-1; clone size: NA; J gene: TRBJ1-1; CDR3 protein: SVRRPLYNTEAF
CDR3 length: 9; V gene: TRBV29-1; clone size: NA; J gene: TRBJ1-2; CDR3 protein: SGDSNYGYT
CDR3 length: 10; V gene: TRBV7-8; clone size: NA; J gene: TRBJ1-2; CDR3 protein: ASSSGQHGYT
CDR3 length: 13; V gene: TRBV4-3; clone size: few; J gene: TRBJ2-7; CDR3 protein: ASSPRAREFGEQY
CDR3 length: 14; V gene: TRBV6-5; clone size: NA; J gene: TRBJ2-2; CDR3 protein: ASSSPGEGVFGELF
CDR3 length: 12; V gene: TRBV7-2; clone size: NA; J gene: TRBJ1-1; CDR3 protein: ASSFWGADPEAF
CDR3 length: 9; V gene: TRBV10-3; clone size: few; J gene: TRBJ2-1; CDR3 protein: AISDDNEQF
CDR3 length: 13; V gene: TRBV5-1; clone size: NA; J gene: TRBJ1-1; CDR3 protein: ASSLIGSGDTEAF
CDR3 length: 10; V gene: TRBV27; clone size: few; J gene: TRBJ2-2; CDR3 protein: ASKRGTGELF
CDR3 length: 12; V gene: TRBV19; clone size: NA; J gene: TRBJ1-3; CDR3 protein: ASRALSSGNTIY